These 11 T cell receptor beta chains came from one sample sequenced in a study of blood T cell repertoires in COVID-19. Generated by immunoSEQ multiplex PCR, the TCRdb table keeps only in-frame clones and is missing some. The sample has 130,000 or so clones, about four fifths seen once. The specimen was peripheral blood. The receptor source for this set is a man at least 80 years old with acute or convalescent COVID-19.

V usage is TRBV6-5 and J usage is TRBJ1-2; D is unresolved. The CDR3 has 14 residues. Germline V lookup: CDR1 MNHEY, CDR2 SVGAGI. V was shortened by 0 bases and J by 4 bases, with 9 bases between the two germline ends. CDR3 bases: TGTGCCAGCAGTTACTCGGGGAGCTCCTATGGCTACACCTTC. Translated, it gives CASSYSGSSYGYTF.

The chain is built from TRBV7-2 and TRBJ2-5; TRBD2 agrees at 12 bases. Trimming cost V 1 base and J 3 bases; bases outside gene matches: 6. The V gene's germline CDR1 is SGHTA and CDR2 FQGNSA. CDR3 size: 17 residues. The CDR3 loop reads CASSLVWLAGGEETQYF. As DNA, the CDR3 is TGTGCCAGCAGCTTAGTTTGGCTAGCGGGGGGGGAAGAGACCCAGTACTTC.

The sample holds many counts of this clone. V is TRBV2 and J is TRBJ2-7; weak D call: TRBD2 (6 bases). CDR1 is SNHLY, CDR2 FYNNEI, per germline. The CDR3 is 15 amino acids. Deletions cut 3 bases from V and 0 bases from J, with 12 bases between. CDR3 sequence (DNA): TGTGCCAGCAGTGATCCCGGGACTGTCTCCTACGAGCAGTACTTC. Protein: CASSDPGTVSYEQYF.

V gene TRBV7-9 combines with J gene TRBJ2-7; 8 bases fit TRBD1. Germline CDR1 and CDR2: SEHNR and FQNEAQ (reference sequence). V lost 8 bases to trimming and J lost 4 bases; unmatched junction nucleotides: 7. The length of the CDR3 is 13 residues. The CDR3 DNA reads TGTGCCAGCGGAGGCCAGGGGGCTTACGAGCAGTACTTC. Translating it yields CASGGQGAYEQYF.

The V gene is TRBV30, the J gene TRBJ2-3; D is undetermined. The CDR3 has 13 amino acids. Germline V lookup: CDR1 GTSNPN, CDR2 SVGIG (reference sequence). V lost 3 bases and J lost 4, with 11 bases in between. CDR3 amino acids: CAWSPARADTQYF. The DNA of the CDR3 is TGTGCCTGGAGCCCCGCTCGCGCAGATACGCAGTATTTT.

This chain links TRBV7-3 with TRBJ1-1, with 11 bases matching TRBD1. CDR1 is SGHTA and CDR2 is FQGTGA in the germline V gene. The trim removed 0 bases at V and 0 bases at J, leaving 9 bases unmatched. This CDR3 is built from 19 residues. CDR3 nucleotides: TGTGCCAGCAGCTTAACGGGGCTAGGACAGGGGGCGTTGAACACTGAAGCTTTCTTT. This translates into CASSLTGLGQGALNTEAFF.

V and J are TRBV10-3 and TRBJ2-7; D gene unclear. In germline, CDR1 is ENHRY, CDR2 SYGVKD. Deletions cut 8 bases from V and 2 bases from J, with 16 bases between. The length of the CDR3 is 14 residues. The CDR3 coding sequence is TGTGCCATCGGCCGCGGCAGCAAGACCTACGAGCAGTACTTC. Its translation: CAIGRGSKTYEQYF.

The genes are TRBV9 and TRBJ2-2; 8 bases map to TRBD1. V lost 2 bases, J lost 1 base, and 1 base stayed unmatched. The CDR3 spans 15 residues. Germline V CDR1 and CDR2: SGDLS, YYNGEE. The CDR3 reads CASSVGQGNTGELFF. The DNA for the CDR3 is TGTGCCAGCAGCGTTGGACAGGGGAACACCGGGGAGCTGTTTTTT.

The chain employs TRBV12-3 or TRBV12-4 and TRBJ2-5; possibly TRBD1 for D (6 bases). V gave up 7 bases and J gave up 5 bases, with 14 bases separating them. CDR3 size: 13 residues. CDR3 DNA: TGTGCCAGCAAACAGGGTTTTCTTGAGACCCAGTACTTC. It specifies CASKQGFLETQYF.

This clone was seen just once. J is TRBJ1-2 and V is TRBV7-9; D is unresolved. Per the germline V gene, CDR1 is SEHNR and CDR2 is FQNEAQ (reference sequence). Trimming took off 4 bases at V and 6 bases at J, with 12 bases between the two ends. There are 13 residues in the CDR3. This CDR3 is CASSSLSSDGYTF. DNA of the CDR3: TGTGCCAGCAGCTCTCTTTCATCGGATGGCTACACCTTC.

This rearrangement joins TRBV28 to TRBJ1-5, with D tentatively TRBD1 (5 bases). CDR3 length: 14 amino acids. V was shortened by 4 bases and J by 9 bases, with 16 bases between the two germline ends. In germline, CDR1 is MDHEN, CDR2 SYDVKM. CDR3 protein: CASSSGLSGRPQHF. The CDR3 region has the DNA TGTGCCAGCAGTTCGGGACTGTCCGGGCGGCCCCAGCATTTT.